These 9 T cell receptor beta chains came from one sample sequenced in a study of vaccination effects on CD4 cells after COVID-19. These receptors have no identified antigens. The assay was immunoSEQ multiplex PCR, and TCRdb's table has in-frame clones only and misses some. The sample yields tens of thousands of clones, approximately 80% seen once. Ahead of sequencing, the ViraFEST assay grew antigen-specific CD4+ T cells using viral peptide pools. Upon completion of about 10 days in culture, CD4+ T cells were isolated. This person's SARS-CoV-2 infection, confirmed by PCR, occurred between March and December 2020. The sequencing here drew on CD4+ T cells from PBMCs cultured with HCoV-NL63 spike peptides, taken before COVID-19 vaccination. The receptors stem from a human donor who had a prior SARS-CoV-2 infection.

The V call is TRBV18, the J call TRBJ2-1; D is possibly TRBD1 (6 bases). V lost 3 bases and J lost 0, with 12 bases in between. Germline V gives CDR1 KGHSH, CDR2 LQKENI. The CDR3 extends over 16 amino acids. CDR3 bases: TGTGCCAGCTCACCTGCTCAGGGGAGCTCCTACAATGAGCAGTTCTTC. Its protein is CASSPAQGSSYNEQFF.

The rearrangement links TRBV11-1 to TRBJ2-3, with 8 bases lining up with TRBD1. Losses at the gene ends were 3 bases for V and 1 base for J; bases not matched to a gene: 6. This CDR3 contains 16 residues. CDR1 and CDR2 (germline): SGHAT, FQDESV (reference sequence). The CDR3 protein is CASSFLTGARTDTQYF. For the CDR3, the DNA is TGTGCCAGCAGCTTTTTGACAGGGGCCCGCACAGATACGCAGTATTTT.

The chain couples TRBV10-3 to TRBJ1-1; perhaps TRBD1 as D (6 bases). Germline V gene data show CDR1 as ENHRY and CDR2 as SYGVKD. The V and J ends lost 4 bases and 0 bases respectively, with 12 bases between them. The CDR3 consists of 15 residues. The CDR3 is CAISAAGDLNTEAFF. CDR3 DNA sequence: TGTGCCATCAGTGCGGCAGGGGATTTGAACACTGAAGCTTTCTTT.

In its sample, this clone was seen a few times. This chain connects TRBV4-1 to TRBJ1-2; a weak D match, TRBD1 (5 bases). There are 17 residues in the CDR3. Germline V CDR1 and CDR2: MGHRA, YSYEKL. The V gene lost 1 base and the J gene lost 3 bases, with 18 bases spanning the gap. The CDR3 loop is CASSQVLTPGTDYGYTF. CDR3 DNA sequence: TGCGCCAGCAGCCAAGTTTTGACCCCCGGGACGGACTATGGCTACACCTTC.

A few counts support this clone. The chain couples TRBV2 to TRBJ1-3; D call uncertain. V shed 0 bases and J shed 4 bases, with 4 bases lying between them. The CDR3 contains 13 residues. Germline-derived CDR1 and CDR2 are SNHLY and FYNNEI. CDR3 sequence: CASSEASGNTIYF. For the CDR3, the DNA is TGTGCCAGCAGTGAAGCTTCGGGAAACACCATATATTTT. The variable domain in full, with the rest retrieved from reference TRBV2 and TRBJ1-3, is EPEVTQTPSHQVTQMGQEVILRCVPISNHLYFYWYRQILGQKVEFLVSFYNNEISEKSEIFDDQFSVERPDGSNFTLKIRSTKLEDSAMYFCASSEASGNTIYFGEGSWLTVV.

The chain has TRBV18 and TRBJ1-1; no definite D call. Trimming left V 5 bases short and J 7 bases short, with 14 bases between. CDR1 and CDR2 (germline): KGHSH, LQKENI. The CDR3 extends over 13 amino acids. CDR3 bases: TGTGCCAGCTCAGAGACGGACTTGCATGAAGCTTTCTTT. Its protein product is CASSETDLHEAFF.

The chain employs TRBV21-1 and TRBJ2-2; the tabulated D call, TRBD2, remains unverified against the DNA. TRBV21-1 is deemed a pseudogene. This CDR3 has 18 amino acids. The CDR3 region is CASSKTDKTSGNTGELFF. Here the CDR3 DNA reads TGTGCCAGCAGCAAAACCGACAAGACTAGCGGGAACACCGGGGAGCTGTTTTTT.

The chain joins TRBV15 to TRBJ1-2; perhaps TRBD1 as D (5 bases). Germline V lookup: CDR1 LNHNV, CDR2 YYDKDF (reference sequence). The V end lost 1 base, the J end lost 7 bases, and 10 bases lay between the germline ends. The CDR3 has 13 residues. DNA of the CDR3: TGTGCCACCAGCAGAGTCAGGGAAGGTGGCTACACCTTC. It yields the protein CATSRVREGGYTF.

This clone was detected a few times. J is TRBJ1-2 and V is TRBV2; D ambiguous. The V and J ends lost 4 bases and 7 bases respectively, with 16 bases between them. This CDR3 has 14 residues. Germline loops: CDR1 SNHLY, CDR2 FYNNEI. CDR3 residues: CASSGIEGVAGYTF. The CDR3 DNA reads as TGTGCCAGCAGTGGGATCGAGGGTGTGGCTGGCTACACCTTC.